This TCR beta chain was found in a study of early T cells in non-severe SARS-CoV-2 infection. This clonotype was seen repeatedly, ten times or more. Trimming took 3 bases from V and 5 from J; bases not matched to a gene: 8. Germline V gene sequence: CDR1 SGHVS, CDR2 FNYEAQ. The CDR3 totals 15 residues. TCRdb passed the 5' RACE reads through MiXCR, listing each CDR3 protein once. The sample has around 30,000 distinct CDR3 sequences; about 4.8% are singletons. What was sequenced was whole blood. The chain has TRBV7-6 and TRBJ2-3, with 7 bases lining up with TRBD2. This sequence was found in an adult who was a healthcare worker with PCR-confirmed SARS-CoV-2 infection or an uninfected control (not recorded which). This chain's CDR3 is CASSFGNGGRDTQYF. CDR3 coding DNA: TGTGCCAGCAGCTTCGGGAATGGCGGGAGAGATACGCAGTATTTT.